Below, 28 T cell receptor beta chains from the same sample are listed, as sequenced in a study of CD8+ T cells in alopecia areata. cDNA prepared by RNA extraction and subsequent reverse transcription served as the template for sequencing. Data came from immunoSEQ multiplex PCR; TCRdb stores just in-frame clones and leaves some out. The top ten clones hold 0.79% of a sample with approximately 91,000 clones, roughly 47% of them seen once. Input material: CD4+ T cells sorted from blood. The receptors were sampled from a human donor with alopecia areata.

The chain has TRBV11-2 and TRBJ2-1; the D is unclear. Trimming left V 2 bases short and J 4 bases short, with 6 bases between. Germline loops: CDR1 SGHAT, CDR2 FQNNGV. CDR3 size: 13 residues. Written as DNA, the CDR3 is TGTGCCAGCAGCTTACGAGGTTACAATGAGCAGTTCTTC. It encodes CASSLRGYNEQFF.

The gene calls are TRBV4-2 and TRBJ1-2; no reliable D call. Germline loops: CDR1 LGHNA, CDR2 YNFKEQ. The CDR3 extends over 14 amino acids. Trimming left V 1 base short and J 6 bases short, with 12 bases between. In nucleotides, the CDR3 is TGTGCCAGCAGCCAAGTTAGTTCTGGAGATGGCTACACCTTC. As protein: CASSQVSSGDGYTF.

V and J are TRBV30 and TRBJ1-1; D remains unclear. The length of the CDR3 is 12 residues. Trimming left V 4 bases short and J 2 bases short, with 8 bases between. Germline V CDR1 and CDR2: GTSNPN, SVGIG (reference sequence). The DNA of the CDR3 is TGTGCCTGGAAAGGAACCAACACTGAAGCTTTCTTT. It codes for CAWKGTNTEAFF.

The chain carries TRBV29-1 and TRBJ2-7, with a possible D match to TRBD2 (6 bases). With 4 bases removed from V and 2 bases from J, the gap between germline ends came to 6 bases. Germline loops: CDR1 SQVTM, CDR2 ANQGSEA. The CDR3 contains 11 residues. CDR3 in amino acids: CSVGTTYEQYF. As DNA, the CDR3 is TGCAGCGTTGGGACTACCTACGAGCAGTACTTC.

The rearrangement joins TRBV5-1 to TRBJ2-6, with TRBD1 matching 8 bases. The J segment lost 0 bases and the V segment lost 6 bases, leaving 8 bases of the junction unmatched. There are 17 residues in the CDR3. Germline V lookup: CDR1 SGHRS, CDR2 YFSETQ. As DNA, the CDR3 is TGCGCCAGCAACCGGGACAGGATTTTCTCTGGGGCCAACGTCCTGACTTTC. It is translated as CASNRDRIFSGANVLTF.

The chain is built from TRBV30 and TRBJ2-3; D ambiguous. The CDR3 consists of 11 residues. Germline V gene data show CDR1 as GTSNPN and CDR2 as SVGIG (reference sequence). Trimming pared 2 bases from V and 2 bases from J, leaving 2 bases between. CDR3 residues: CAWSNTDTQYF. CDR3 nucleotide sequence: TGTGCCTGGAGTAACACAGATACGCAGTATTTT.

This clone was detected a few times. The V call is TRBV9, the J call TRBJ2-2, with D uncertain. The germline V gene encodes CDR1 SGDLS and CDR2 YYNGEE. V was cut by 0 bases and J by 6 bases, with 6 bases left in between. CDR3 size: 13 residues. CDR3 residues: CASSVAVAGELFF. CDR3 in DNA: TGTGCCAGCAGCGTAGCTGTAGCCGGGGAGCTGTTTTTT.

The chain has TRBV6-6 and TRBJ2-1; D unresolved. CDR1 is MNHNY, CDR2 SVGAGI, per germline (reference sequence). The CDR3 is 12 amino acids. Deletions cut 3 bases from V and 5 bases from J, with 5 bases between. The CDR3 loop reads CASSYKDNEQFF. CDR3 DNA: TGTGCCAGCAGTTATAAGGACAATGAGCAGTTCTTC.

This chain connects TRBV4-1 to TRBJ2-3; D is perhaps TRBD2 (6 bases). Germline V lookup: CDR1 MGHRA, CDR2 YSYEKL. The CDR3 spans 14 residues. The ends were cut back, 3 bases at V and 2 bases at J, with 9 bases in the middle. As DNA, the CDR3 is TGCGCCAGCAGCCAGGGACTCAACACAGATACGCAGTATTTT. Its protein is CASSQGLNTDTQYF.

The table lists this clone with a few counts. The chain recombines TRBV5-1 with TRBJ2-6; weak D call: TRBD1 (6 bases). The CDR3 is made up of 14 amino acids. The germline V gene encodes CDR1 SGHRS and CDR2 YFSETQ. V dropped 9 bases and J dropped 4 bases, with 14 bases sitting between them. The CDR3 sequence is CATYREPGANVLTF. The DNA of the CDR3 is TGCGCCACCTACAGGGAACCCGGGGCCAACGTCCTGACTTTC.

In its sample, this clone was seen once. For the CDR3, the DNA is TGTGCCTCTTCCGGGACAGGGTACGAGCAGTACTTC. Residues: CASSGTGYEQYF. V and J are TRBV30 and TRBJ2-7; TRBD1 aligns across 9 bases. V shed 7 bases, J shed 4 bases, and the junction held 5 bases outside the gene matches. The CDR3 contains 12 residues. Germline V gene sequence: CDR1 GTSNPN, CDR2 SVGIG (reference sequence).

The chain carries TRBV7-2 and TRBJ2-1; D is undetermined. Germline CDR1 reads SGHTA; CDR2 reads FQGNSA. The ends were cut back, 5 bases at V and 5 bases at J, with 16 bases in the middle. This CDR3 has 15 residues. In DNA, the CDR3 is TGTGCCAGCAGCCTCCGTATTCTCGCGGACAATGAGCAGTTCTTC. Its protein product is CASSLRILADNEQFF. The full variable domain, completed using reference TRBV7-2 and TRBJ2-1, is GAGVSQSPSNKVTEKGKDVELRCDPISGHTALYWYRQSLGQGLEFLIYFQGNSAPDKSGLPSDRFSAERTGGSVSTLTIQRTQQEDSAVYLCASSLRILADNEQFFGPGTRLTVL.

This clone was seen at least ten times. This chain joins TRBV29-1 and TRBJ1-1; TRBD1 aligns across 7 bases. Germline V gene sequence: CDR1 SQVTM, CDR2 ANQGSEA. The CDR3 is made up of 14 amino acids. The V and J ends lost 5 bases and 1 base, in that order; junction bases with no gene match: 7. The CDR3 sequence: CSVHEGAGNTEAFF. CDR3 nucleotide sequence: TGCAGCGTTCACGAGGGGGCGGGGAACACTGAAGCTTTCTTT.

This clone was counted only a few times. The chain employs TRBV19 and TRBJ1-5, with no clear D. V lost 5 bases and J lost 9, with 14 bases in between. The CDR3 is 13 residues long. In germline, CDR1 is LNHDA, CDR2 SQIVND (reference sequence). The CDR3 sequence: CASSPSSFGPQHF. The CDR3 DNA follows: TGTGCCAGTAGTCCCTCCTCTTTCGGGCCCCAGCATTTT.

The V and J genes are TRBV30 and TRBJ2-1, with D possibly matching TRBD2 (5 bases). Germline V gives CDR1 GTSNPN, CDR2 SVGIG (reference sequence). This CDR3 has 13 residues. V shed 2 bases and J shed 8 bases, with 13 bases lying between them. DNA for the CDR3: TGTGCCTGGAGTAGAGGGTTTGGCGATGAGCAGTTCTTC. Protein: CAWSRGFGDEQFF.

The rearrangement joins TRBV27 to TRBJ2-4, with TRBD1 matching over 8 bases. This CDR3 spans 14 amino acids. The germline CDR1 and CDR2 sequences are MNHEY and SMNVEV (reference sequence). V lost 7 bases to trimming and J lost 2 bases; unmatched junction nucleotides: 4. The CDR3 region has the DNA TGTGCCAGCATCCAGGGGGCGACCAAAAACATTCAGTACTTC. It translates to CASIQGATKNIQYF.

The chain carries TRBV5-1 and TRBJ2-5, with D perhaps TRBD2 (5 bases). Germline V lookup: CDR1 SGHRS, CDR2 YFSETQ. The CDR3 covers 14 residues. Trimming cost V 4 bases and J 5 bases, with 15 bases left between them. The CDR3 protein is CASSLSPSGETQYF. The CDR3 nucleotides read TGCGCCAGCAGCCTCAGCCCATCGGGGGAGACCCAGTACTTC.

The V gene is TRBV27, the J gene TRBJ2-7; the match to TRBD1 covers 8 bases. V was clipped by 6 bases and J by 5 bases; unmatched bases: 12. The germline V gene encodes CDR1 MNHEY and CDR2 SMNVEV (reference sequence). The length of the CDR3 is 15 residues. The CDR3 DNA follows: TGTGCCAGCAGACGTAGTGGGGGACAGGCGCACGAGCAGTACTTC. Translated, it gives CASRRSGGQAHEQYF.

The genes are TRBV6-6 and TRBJ2-7; possible D gene TRBD2, 6 bases. The ends were cut back, 6 bases at V and 3 bases at J, with 12 bases in the middle. Germline CDR1 and CDR2: MNHNY and SVGAGI (reference sequence). There are 13 residues in the CDR3. DNA of the CDR3: TGTGCCAGCAGCCCCCCGGGGGTCTACGAGCAGTACTTC. Its protein is CASSPPGVYEQYF.

The chain links TRBV28 to TRBJ2-7; D call uncertain. V shed 3 bases and J shed 1 base, with 10 bases lying between them. The CDR3 extends over 14 amino acids. From germline, CDR1 is MDHEN and CDR2 SYDVKM. DNA of the CDR3: TGTGCCAGCAGTTTGGCTGTTTCTTCCTACGAGCAGTACTTC. Protein sequence: CASSLAVSSYEQYF.

There are a few counts of this clone. The V and J genes are TRBV19 and TRBJ2-1; no clear D. There are 13 residues in the CDR3. Trimming took off 6 bases at V and 8 bases at J, with 14 bases between the two ends. The germline CDR1 and CDR2 sequences are LNHDA and SQIVND (reference sequence). The CDR3: CASRVVGSDEQFF. The CDR3 region has the DNA TGTGCCAGTAGGGTGGTGGGCAGCGATGAGCAGTTCTTC.

This clone was observed a few times. The V gene is TRBV29-1, the J gene TRBJ2-3, with D unresolved. The CDR3 totals 13 residues. Germline assignment: CDR1 SQVTM and CDR2 ANQGSEA. The germline V and J ends were trimmed by 0 bases and 6 bases, with 10 bases remaining between them. CDR3 DNA sequence: TGCAGCGTTGAAGAACTCGTCGTGGATACGCAGTATTTT. Amino acids: CSVEELVVDTQYF.

This clone turned up a few times. This sequence joins TRBV28 and TRBJ1-4; D gene uncertain. This CDR3 comprises 11 residues. V lost 6 bases and J 8 bases, leaving 7 bases between the germline ends. CDR1 is MDHEN and CDR2 is SYDVKM in the germline V gene. Here the CDR3 reads CASSPAEKLFF. The CDR3 region has the DNA TGTGCCAGCAGCCCGGCGGAAAAACTGTTTTTT.

The rearrangement links TRBV29-1 to TRBJ2-5, with D unresolved. V shed 6 bases and J shed 6 bases, with 5 bases lying between them. The CDR3 covers 9 residues. The germline V gene has CDR1 SQVTM and CDR2 ANQGSEA. CDR3 coding DNA: TGCAGCGTGGGAAAGACCCAGTACTTC. This codes for CSVGKTQYF.

The V call is TRBV2, the J call TRBJ2-5; the D gene could be TRBD1 or TRBD2 (5 bases each). The CDR3 totals 14 residues. In germline, CDR1 is SNHLY, CDR2 FYNNEI. Trimming left V 6 bases short and J 5 bases short, with 16 bases between. As DNA, the CDR3 is TGTGCCAGCAGCCCCGGGGACCCCGCCGAGACCCAGTACTTC. It translates to CASSPGDPAETQYF.

This clone has just a few counts. The rearrangement links TRBV29-1 to TRBJ1-6; D is possibly TRBD1 (5 bases). The CDR3 runs 13 residues. Germline lookup yields CDR1 SQVTM and CDR2 ANQGSEA. Trimming took off 5 bases at V and 10 bases at J, with 15 bases between the two ends. DNA for the CDR3: TGCAGCGTTTCACCCCTTGGGGGATCACCCCTCCACTTT. Translated: CSVSPLGGSPLHF.

The chain employs TRBV30 and TRBJ1-5; tentative D call: TRBD1 (5 bases). This CDR3 is 13 amino acids long. In germline, CDR1 is GTSNPN, CDR2 SVGIG (reference sequence). Trimming cost V 5 bases and J 7 bases, with 15 bases left between them. This chain's CDR3 is CAWGTTGGQPQHF. The DNA for the CDR3 is TGTGCCTGGGGGACTACGGGAGGCCAGCCCCAGCATTTT.

The CDR3 protein is CAWSRTSGRETQYF. The CDR3 DNA is TGTGCCTGGAGTCGGACTAGCGGGAGGGAGACCCAGTACTTC. The V and J genes are TRBV30 and TRBJ2-5, with 14 bases identical to TRBD2. The CDR3 consists of 14 residues. Per the germline V gene, CDR1 is GTSNPN and CDR2 is SVGIG (reference sequence). V trimming: 2 bases; J trimming: 5 bases; junction bases outside the gene matches: 1.